The 3 T cell receptor beta chains below all came from one sample that was sequenced in a study of shared clonotypes between healthy human individuals. Some clones are missing from TCRdb's copy, which holds only in-frame ones; the method was immunoSEQ multiplex PCR. The sample records about 2.4 million clones, 93% being singletons. The sequenced sample was naive CD4+ T cells from PBMCs. Subset given: CD45RA+ positively selected. The receptors come from a man between 18 and 35 years old in good health. Some clones in this sample may be carry-over from other donors' samples.

The chain combines TRBV4-1 with TRBJ1-4, with D possibly TRBD1 on 5 matching bases. From germline, CDR1 is MGHRA and CDR2 YSYEKL. CDR3 length: 14 amino acids. The V gene lost 0 bases and the J gene lost 8 bases, with 10 bases spanning the gap. CDR3 in DNA: TGCGCCAGCAGCCAAGAGGGGGTGGGAGAAAAACTGTTTTTT. It yields the protein CASSQEGVGEKLFF.

A single count supports this clone. This rearrangement joins TRBV18 to TRBJ1-4, with D possibly TRBD1 on 6 matching bases. The germline V gene encodes CDR1 KGHSH and CDR2 LQKENI. CDR3 length equals 16 residues. Trimming cost V 3 bases and J 2 bases, with 13 bases left between them. CDR3 residues: CASSPNPQGTNEKLFF. In nucleotides, the CDR3 is TGTGCCAGCTCACCTAACCCACAGGGCACTAATGAAAAACTGTTTTTT.

The sample holds one count of this clone. The rearrangement uses TRBV14 and TRBJ2-3, with 7 positions matching TRBD1. This CDR3 contains 19 residues. Per the germline V gene, CDR1 is SGHDN and CDR2 is FVKESK. V shed 4 bases, J shed 3 bases, and the junction held 19 bases outside the gene matches. In DNA, the CDR3 is TGTGCCAGCAGCCCCGATTCCCCCCGACAGGGTGGAACTACAGATACGCAGTATTTT. It yields the protein CASSPDSPRQGGTTDTQYF. The full variable domain, with the rest looked up from reference TRBV14 and TRBJ2-3, is EAGVTQFPSHSVIEKGQTVTLRCDPISGHDNLYWYRRVMGKEIKFLLHFVKESKQDESGMPNNRFLAERTGGTYSTLKVQPAELEDSGVYFCASSPDSPRQGGTTDTQYFGPGTRLTVL.